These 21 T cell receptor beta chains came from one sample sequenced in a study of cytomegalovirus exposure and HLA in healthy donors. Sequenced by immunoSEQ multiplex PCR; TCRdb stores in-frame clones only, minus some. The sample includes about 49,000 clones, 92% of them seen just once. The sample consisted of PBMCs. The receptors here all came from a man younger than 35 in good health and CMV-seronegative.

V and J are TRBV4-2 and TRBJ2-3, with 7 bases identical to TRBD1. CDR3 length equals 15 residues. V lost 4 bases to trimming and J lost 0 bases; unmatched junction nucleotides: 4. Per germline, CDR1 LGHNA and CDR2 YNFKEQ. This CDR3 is CASSLQGESTDTQYF. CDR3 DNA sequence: TGTGCCAGCAGCCTTCAGGGGGAGAGCACAGATACGCAGTATTTT.

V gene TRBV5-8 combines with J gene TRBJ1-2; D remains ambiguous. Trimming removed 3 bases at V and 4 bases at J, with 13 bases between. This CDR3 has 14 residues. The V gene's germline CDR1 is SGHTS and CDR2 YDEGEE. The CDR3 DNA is TGTGCCAGCAGCTCGACAAGGCCCGGCTATGGCTACACCTTC. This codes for CASSSTRPGYGYTF.

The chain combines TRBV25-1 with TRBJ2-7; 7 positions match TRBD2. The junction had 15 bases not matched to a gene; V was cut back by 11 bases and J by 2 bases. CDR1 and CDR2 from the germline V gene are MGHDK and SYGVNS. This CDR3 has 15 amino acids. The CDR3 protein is CASTVLAEPTYEQYF. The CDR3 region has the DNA TGTGCCTCCACTGTCCTAGCGGAGCCTACCTACGAGCAGTACTTC.

The CDR3 nucleotides read TGTGCCAGCAGCTTGGCCTGGACTAGCGCCAACTCCTACGAGCAGTACTTC. This gives the protein CASSLAWTSANSYEQYF. This rearrangement joins TRBV7-2 to TRBJ2-7, with 9 bases aligning to TRBD2. This CDR3 is 17 amino acids long. Germline V gives CDR1 SGHTA, CDR2 FQGNSA. The V gene end was trimmed by 3 bases and the J gene end by 0 bases; junction bases not matched to a gene: 9.

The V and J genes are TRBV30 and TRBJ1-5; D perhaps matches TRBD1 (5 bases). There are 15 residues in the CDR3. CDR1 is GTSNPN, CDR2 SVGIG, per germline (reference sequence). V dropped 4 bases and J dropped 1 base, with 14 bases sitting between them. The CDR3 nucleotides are TGTGCCTGGAACTCAAGGGGAGGGAGCAATCAGCCCCAGCATTTT. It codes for CAWNSRGGSNQPQHF.

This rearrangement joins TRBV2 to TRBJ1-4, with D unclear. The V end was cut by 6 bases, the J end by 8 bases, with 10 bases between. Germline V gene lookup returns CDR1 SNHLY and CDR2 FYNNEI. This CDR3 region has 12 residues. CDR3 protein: CASRSSPEKLFF. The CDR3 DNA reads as TGTGCCAGCAGGAGTTCGCCCGAAAAACTGTTTTTT.

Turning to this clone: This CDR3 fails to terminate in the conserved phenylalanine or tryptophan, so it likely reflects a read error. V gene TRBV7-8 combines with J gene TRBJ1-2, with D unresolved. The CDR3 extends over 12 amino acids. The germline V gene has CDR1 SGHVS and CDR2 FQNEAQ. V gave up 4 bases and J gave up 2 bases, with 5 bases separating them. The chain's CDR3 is CASSSRNYGYTL. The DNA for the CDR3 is TGTGCCAGCAGCTCGAGGAACTATGGCTACACCCTC.

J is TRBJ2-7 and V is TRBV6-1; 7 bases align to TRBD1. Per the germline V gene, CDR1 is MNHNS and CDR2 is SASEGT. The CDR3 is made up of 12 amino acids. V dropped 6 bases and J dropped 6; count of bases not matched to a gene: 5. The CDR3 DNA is TGTGCCAGCAGGGACAGGCTCTCCGAGCAGTACTTC. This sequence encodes CASRDRLSEQYF.

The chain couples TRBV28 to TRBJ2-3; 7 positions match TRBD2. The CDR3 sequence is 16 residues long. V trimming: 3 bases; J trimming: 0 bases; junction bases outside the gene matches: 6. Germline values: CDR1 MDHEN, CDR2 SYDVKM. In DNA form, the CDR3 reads TGTGCCAGCAGTTTTTGGAGCGGGGTGAGCACAGATACGCAGTATTTT. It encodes CASSFWSGVSTDTQYF.

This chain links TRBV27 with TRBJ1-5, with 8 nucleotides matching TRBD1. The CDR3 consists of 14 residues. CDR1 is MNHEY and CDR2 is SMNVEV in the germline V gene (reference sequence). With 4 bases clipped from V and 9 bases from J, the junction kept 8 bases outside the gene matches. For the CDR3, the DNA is TGTGCCAGCAGTTCCGGGACAGGCGTAGGGCCCCAGCATTTT. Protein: CASSSGTGVGPQHF.

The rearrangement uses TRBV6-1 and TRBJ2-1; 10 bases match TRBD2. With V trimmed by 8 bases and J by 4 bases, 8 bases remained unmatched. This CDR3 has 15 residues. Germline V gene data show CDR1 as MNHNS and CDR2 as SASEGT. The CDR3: CASGNLAGAYNEQFF. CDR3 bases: TGTGCCAGCGGTAATCTAGCGGGAGCTTACAATGAGCAGTTCTTC.

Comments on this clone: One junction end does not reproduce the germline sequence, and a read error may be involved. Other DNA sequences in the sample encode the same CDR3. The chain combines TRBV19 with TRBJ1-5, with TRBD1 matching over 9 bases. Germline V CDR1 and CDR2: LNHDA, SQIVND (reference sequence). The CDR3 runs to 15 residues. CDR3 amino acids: CASTPNRGRNQPQHF. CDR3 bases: TGTGCTAGTACCCCGAACAGGGGGCGGAATCAGCCCCAGCATTTT.

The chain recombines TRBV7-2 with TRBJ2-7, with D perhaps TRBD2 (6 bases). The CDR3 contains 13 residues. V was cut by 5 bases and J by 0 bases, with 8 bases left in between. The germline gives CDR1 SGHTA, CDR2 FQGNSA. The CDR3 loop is CASSPDYSYEQYF. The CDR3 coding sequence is TGTGCCAGCAGCCCGGACTACTCCTACGAGCAGTACTTC.

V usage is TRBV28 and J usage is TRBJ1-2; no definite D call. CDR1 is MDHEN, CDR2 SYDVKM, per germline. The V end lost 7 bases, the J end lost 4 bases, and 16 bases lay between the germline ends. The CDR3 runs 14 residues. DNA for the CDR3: TGTGCCAGCACCTTGCGGGCCGTCCCCTATGGCTACACCTTC. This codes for CASTLRAVPYGYTF.

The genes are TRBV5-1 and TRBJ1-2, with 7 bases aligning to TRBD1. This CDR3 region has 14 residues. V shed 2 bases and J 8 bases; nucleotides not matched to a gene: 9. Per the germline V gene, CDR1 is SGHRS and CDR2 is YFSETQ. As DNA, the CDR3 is TGCGCCAGCAGCTTCCAAGACAGGGTTGGCGGCTACACCTTC. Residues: CASSFQDRVGGYTF.

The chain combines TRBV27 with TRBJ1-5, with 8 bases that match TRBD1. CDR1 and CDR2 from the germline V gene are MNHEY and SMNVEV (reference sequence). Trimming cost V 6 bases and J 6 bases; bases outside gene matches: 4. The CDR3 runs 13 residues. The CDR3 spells CASRLTGGQPQHF. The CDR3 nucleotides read TGTGCCAGCAGACTTACAGGGGGTCAGCCCCAGCATTTT.

The CDR3 sequence: CASSLKWETEAFF. The CDR3 DNA reads TGTGCCAGCAGCTTAAAGTGGGAGACTGAAGCTTTCTTT. The chain joins TRBV7-3 to TRBJ1-1; D is uncertain. Per the germline V gene, CDR1 is SGHTA and CDR2 is FQGTGA. This CDR3 has 13 residues. The germline V and J ends were trimmed by 1 base and 5 bases, with 8 bases remaining between them.

The DNA for the CDR3 is TGTGCCAGCTCACCGCCAGGACAGGGGAACTACGAGCAGTACTTC. It is translated as CASSPPGQGNYEQYF. J is TRBJ2-7 and V is TRBV18, with TRBD1 matching 9 bases. Trimming took 3 bases from V and 3 from J; bases not matched to a gene: 6. Germline assignment: CDR1 KGHSH and CDR2 LQKENI. The CDR3 spans 15 residues.

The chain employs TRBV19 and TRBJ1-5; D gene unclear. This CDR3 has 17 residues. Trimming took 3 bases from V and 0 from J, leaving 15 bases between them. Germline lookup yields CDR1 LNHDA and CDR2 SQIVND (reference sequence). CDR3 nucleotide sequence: TGTGCCAGTAGTATTTCTCACAGAGAATATAGCAATCAGCCCCAGCATTTT. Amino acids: CASSISHREYSNQPQHF.

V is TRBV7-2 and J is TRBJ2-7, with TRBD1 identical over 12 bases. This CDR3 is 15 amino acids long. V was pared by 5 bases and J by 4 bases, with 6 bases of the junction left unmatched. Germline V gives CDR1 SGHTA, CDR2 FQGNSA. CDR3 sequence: CASSAWDRGLYEQYF. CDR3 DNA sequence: TGTGCCAGCAGCGCATGGGACAGGGGGCTGTACGAGCAGTACTTC.

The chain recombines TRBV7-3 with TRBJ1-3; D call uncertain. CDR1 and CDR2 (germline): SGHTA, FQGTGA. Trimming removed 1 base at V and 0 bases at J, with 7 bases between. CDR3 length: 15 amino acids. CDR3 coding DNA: TGTGCCAGCAGCTTAAGTGGGAGCTCTGGAAACACCATATATTTT. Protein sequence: CASSLSGSSGNTIYF.